The sequence of this T cell receptor beta chain was determined in a study of blood T cell repertoires in COVID-19. Study-wide background: Sources were T cells, B-cell-depleted T cells, or PBMCs; the material itself was cDNA or gDNA.

TCRdb keeps only in-frame clones here, not all; method: immunoSEQ multiplex PCR. Among around 170,000 clones listed, roughly 85% were seen once. The CDR3 contains 13 residues. Trimming pared 4 bases from V and 5 bases from J, leaving 8 bases between. The TCR sequence derives from a man in his fifties or sixties with active or convalescent COVID-19. The sequenced sample was peripheral blood. The rearrangement uses TRBV12-3 or TRBV12-4 and TRBJ1-4; TRBD1 is a possible D gene (6 bases). The CDR3 coding sequence is TGTGCCAGCAGTTCCGGACAGAATGAAAAACTGTTTTTT. This translates into CASSSGQNEKLFF.